Sequencing of this TCR beta chain was carried out in a study of T cells in Graves' hyperthyroidism and ophthalmopathy. Germline loops: CDR1 GTSNPN, CDR2 SVGIG (reference sequence). The CDR3 length is 14 residues. Trimming removed 0 bases from V and 1 base from J, with 9 bases in between. RNA transcripts gave rise to amplified TCR beta CDR3 regions. A first-round RT-PCR of the TCR CDR3 used the HTBI primer set. One entry per CDR3 protein, called by TCRdb with MiXCR from the multiplex PCR reads. The data show about 480,000 distinct CDR3 sequences, with 14% seen just once and about 17% held by the top ten.

The sample comprised blood. The receptor was derived from a woman aged 18-35 years with Graves' hyperthyroidism. V usage is TRBV30 and J usage is TRBJ1-2; D remains unclear. CDR3 in amino acids: CAWSVNGFNYGYTF. The DNA of the CDR3 is TGTGCCTGGAGTGTAAACGGTTTTAACTATGGCTACACCTTC.